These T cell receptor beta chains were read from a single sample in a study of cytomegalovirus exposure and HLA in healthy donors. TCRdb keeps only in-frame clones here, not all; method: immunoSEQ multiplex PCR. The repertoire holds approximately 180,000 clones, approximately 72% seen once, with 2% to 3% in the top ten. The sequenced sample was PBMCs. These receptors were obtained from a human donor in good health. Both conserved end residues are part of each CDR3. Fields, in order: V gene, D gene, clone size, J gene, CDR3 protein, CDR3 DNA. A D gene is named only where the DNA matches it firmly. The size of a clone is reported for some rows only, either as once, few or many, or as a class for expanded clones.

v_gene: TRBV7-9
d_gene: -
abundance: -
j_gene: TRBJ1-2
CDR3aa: CASSPGVGLANYGYTF
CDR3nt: TGTGCCAGCAGCCCCGGTGTAGGACTGGCTAACTATGGCTACACCTTC

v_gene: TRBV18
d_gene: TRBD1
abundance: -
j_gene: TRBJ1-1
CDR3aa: CASSGQDRGGRGAFF
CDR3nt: TGTGCCAGCTCAGGGCAGGACAGGGGCGGACGGGGAGCTTTCTTT

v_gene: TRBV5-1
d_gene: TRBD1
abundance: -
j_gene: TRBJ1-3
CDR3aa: CASSLAGTGLGNTIYF
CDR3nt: TGCGCCAGCAGCTTGGCCGGGACAGGCCTTGGAAACACCATATATTTT

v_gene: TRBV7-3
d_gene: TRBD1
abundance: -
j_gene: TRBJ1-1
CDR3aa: CASSPQGQLNTEAFF
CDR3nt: TGTGCCAGCAGCCCTCAGGGACAGCTCAACACTGAAGCTTTCTTT

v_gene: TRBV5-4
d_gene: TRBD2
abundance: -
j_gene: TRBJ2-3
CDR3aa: CASSFGAGGSTDTQYF
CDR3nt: TGTGCCAGCAGCTTTGGAGCGGGGGGCAGCACAGATACGCAGTATTTT

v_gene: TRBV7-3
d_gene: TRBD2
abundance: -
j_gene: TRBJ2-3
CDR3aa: CASSAQAGQPDTQYF
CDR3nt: TGTGCCAGCAGCGCTCAAGCGGGGCAGCCAGATACGCAGTATTTT

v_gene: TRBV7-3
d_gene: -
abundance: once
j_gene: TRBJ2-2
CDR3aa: CASSPSNTGELFF
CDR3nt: TGTGCCAGCAGCCCATCGAACACCGGGGAGCTGTTTTTT

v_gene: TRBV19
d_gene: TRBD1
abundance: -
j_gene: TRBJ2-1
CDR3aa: CASSLPDRGPYNEQFF
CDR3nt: TGTGCCAGTAGTCTCCCGGACAGGGGACCCTACAATGAGCAGTTCTTC

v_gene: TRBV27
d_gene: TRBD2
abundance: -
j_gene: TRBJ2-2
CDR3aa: CASSLSQASGGTNTGELFF
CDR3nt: TGTGCCAGCAGTTTATCGCAGGCCAGCGGGGGAACGAACACCGGGGAGCTGTTTTTT

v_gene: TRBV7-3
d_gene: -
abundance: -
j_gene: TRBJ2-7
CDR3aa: CASSLEPRISYEQYF
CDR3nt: TGTGCCAGCAGCTTAGAGCCCCGTATATCCTACGAGCAGTACTTC

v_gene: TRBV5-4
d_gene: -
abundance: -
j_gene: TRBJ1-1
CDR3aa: CASSLRPTLGTDTEAFF
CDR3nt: TGTGCCAGCAGCTTACGTCCTACCCTCGGAACAGACACTGAAGCTTTCTTT

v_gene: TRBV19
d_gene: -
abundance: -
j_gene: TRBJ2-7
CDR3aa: CASSIIRDSYEQYF
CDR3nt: TGTGCCAGTAGTATTATTCGGGACTCCTACGAGCAGTACTTC

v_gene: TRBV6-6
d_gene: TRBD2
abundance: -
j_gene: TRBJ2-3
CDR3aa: CASSYSRWGGADTQYF
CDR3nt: TGTGCCAGCAGTTACTCGAGGTGGGGGGGAGCAGATACGCAGTATTTT

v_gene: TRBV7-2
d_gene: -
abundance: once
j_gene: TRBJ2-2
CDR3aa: CASNPYSANTGELFF
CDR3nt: TGTGCCAGCAACCCATATTCAGCGAACACCGGGGAGCTGTTTTTT

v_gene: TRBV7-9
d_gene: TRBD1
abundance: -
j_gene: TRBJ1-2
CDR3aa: CASSPSTGGYGYTF
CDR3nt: TGTGCCAGCAGCCCGTCGACAGGGGGCTATGGCTACACCTTC

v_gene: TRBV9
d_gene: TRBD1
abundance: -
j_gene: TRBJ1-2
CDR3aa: CASSPSGTGARGYTF
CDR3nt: TGTGCCAGCAGCCCCTCCGGGACAGGGGCTCGTGGCTACACCTTC

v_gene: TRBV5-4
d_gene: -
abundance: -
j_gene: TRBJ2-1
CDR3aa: CASSLVGGNEQFF
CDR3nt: TGTGCCAGCAGCTTGGTCGGAGGCAATGAGCAGTTCTTC

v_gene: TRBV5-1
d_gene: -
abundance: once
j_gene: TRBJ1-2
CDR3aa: CASSLNRDYGYTF
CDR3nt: TGCGCCAGCAGCTTAAACAGGGACTATGGCTACACCTTC

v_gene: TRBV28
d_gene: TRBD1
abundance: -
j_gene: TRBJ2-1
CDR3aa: CASRRTLMGTGIYNEQFF
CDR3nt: TGTGCCAGCAGGAGGACCCTTATGGGGACAGGGATCTACAATGAGCAGTTCTTC

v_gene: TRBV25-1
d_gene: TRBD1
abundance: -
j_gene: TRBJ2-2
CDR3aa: CASRGQGGTGELFF
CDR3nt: TGTGCCAGCAGGGGACAGGGTGGCACCGGGGAGCTGTTTTTT

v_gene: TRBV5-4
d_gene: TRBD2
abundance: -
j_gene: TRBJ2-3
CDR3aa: CASSQPRGESLTDTQYF
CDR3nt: TGTGCCAGCAGCCAGCCCCGGGGGGAAAGTCTAACAGATACGCAGTATTTT

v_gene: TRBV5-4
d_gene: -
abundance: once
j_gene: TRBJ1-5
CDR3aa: CASSIQGSNQPQHF
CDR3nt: TGTGCCAGCAGCATTCAGGGGAGCAATCAGCCCCAGCATTTT

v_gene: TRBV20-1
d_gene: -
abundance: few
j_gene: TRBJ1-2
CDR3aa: CSARDREVYTF
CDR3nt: TGCAGTGCTAGAGATCGGGAAGTCTACACCTTC

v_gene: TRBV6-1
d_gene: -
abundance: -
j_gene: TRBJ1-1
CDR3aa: CASPESLKLNTEAFF
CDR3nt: TGTGCCAGCCCGGAGAGCTTAAAATTGAACACTGAAGCTTTCTTT

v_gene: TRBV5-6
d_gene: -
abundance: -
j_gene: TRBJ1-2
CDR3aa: CASTLSDRTYGYTF
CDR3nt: TGTGCCAGCACCCTATCCGACAGGACCTATGGCTACACCTTC

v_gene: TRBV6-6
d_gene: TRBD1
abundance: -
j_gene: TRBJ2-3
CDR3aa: CASSYSGQGAADTQYF
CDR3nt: TGTGCCAGCAGTTACTCGGGTCAGGGGGCCGCAGATACGCAGTATTTT

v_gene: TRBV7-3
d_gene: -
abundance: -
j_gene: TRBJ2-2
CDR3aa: CASSFGGGTGELFF
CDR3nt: TGTGCCAGCAGCTTTGGTGGGGGGACCGGGGAGCTGTTTTTT

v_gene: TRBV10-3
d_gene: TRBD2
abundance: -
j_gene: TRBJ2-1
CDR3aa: CAISAAGTSGDHGQFF
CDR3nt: TGTGCCATCAGTGCAGCCGGGACTAGCGGGGACCATGGGCAGTTCTTC

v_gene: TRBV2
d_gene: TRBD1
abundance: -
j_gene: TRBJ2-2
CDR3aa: CASRGDRDTGELFF
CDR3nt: TGTGCCAGCAGGGGGGACAGGGACACCGGGGAGCTGTTTTTT